This T cell receptor (beta chain) was recorded in a study of siplizumab effects on memory and regulatory T cells. In the case of this clone: The antigen remains unidentified.

Method: immunoSEQ multiplex PCR; TCRdb's copy keeps in-frame clones and lacks some. The sample has about 97,000 clones; more than 85% are singletons. From germline, CDR1 is SGDLS and CDR2 YYNGEE. The CDR3 spans 15 residues. The V segment lost 4 bases and the J segment 6 bases; nucleotides outside the gene matches: 12. Study observations and caveats: Mapping to unstimulated subsets was achieved for only a minor fraction of alloreactive clones. Relative to controls at 26.9%, mappable alloreactive CD4+ clones exhibited a mean Treg-derived proportion of around 65% with siplizumab. Memory T cells appeared less diverse than naive cells, which seemed to contribute substantially to alloresponse.

This chain uses TRBV9 with TRBJ2-7; 8 nucleotides line up with TRBD2. The receptor's source is a human donor in good health. Sample: CD4+ T cells sorted from blood. The CDR3 reads CASSLQTSVASEQYF. The CDR3 DNA follows: TGTGCCAGCAGCTTACAGACTAGCGTAGCATCCGAGCAGTACTTC.